The 7 T cell receptor beta chains below come from one sample, sequenced in a study of OX40 agonist ivuxolimab in advanced cancers. Generated by immunoSEQ multiplex PCR, the TCRdb table keeps only in-frame clones and is missing some. Found here are some 37,000 clones, approximately 79% of them singletons; the top ten hold 1.8%. Sequencing used CD4+ or CD8+ T cells sorted from blood, obtained in a trial of the OX40 agonist ivuxolimab. Receptors originate from an adult with an advanced solid tumor such as melanoma, head and neck, liver or kidney cancer.

This clone appeared once. The chain employs TRBV28 and TRBJ2-1; 10 nucleotides agree with TRBD1. The CDR3 is 16 residues long. Germline CDR1 reads MDHEN; CDR2 reads SYDVKM. V shed 6 bases, J shed 7 bases, and the junction held 12 bases outside the gene matches. The CDR3 coding sequence is TGTGCCAGCAGGGGGGGCGGGACAGGGGACGGGAATGAGCAGTTCTTC. Translated, it gives CASRGGGTGDGNEQFF.

The chain couples TRBV4-3 to TRBJ1-3; 7 bases match TRBD1. Germline lookup yields CDR1 LGHNA and CDR2 YSLEER. CDR3 length: 16 residues. V shed 0 bases, J shed 3 bases, and the junction held 5 bases outside the gene matches. The DNA of the CDR3 is TGCGCCAGCAGCCAAGATGGGACAGCGATTGGAAACACCATATATTTT. It encodes CASSQDGTAIGNTIYF.

The chain uses TRBV5-4 and TRBJ2-7, with a tentative D call TRBD1 (6 bases). V lost 0 bases to trimming and J lost 3 bases, with 10 bases between them. Germline V CDR1 and CDR2: SGHNT, YYREEE (reference sequence). The CDR3 is 14 residues long. The CDR3 region is CASSLGQGNYEQYF. CDR3 bases: TGTGCCAGCAGCTTGGGGCAGGGGAACTACGAGCAGTACTTC. The full variable domain, in which reference TRBV5-4 and TRBJ2-7 provide the parts outside the CDR3, is ETGVTQSPTHLIKTRGQQVTLRCSSQSGHNTVSWYQQALGQGPQFIFQYYREEENGRGNFPPRFSGLQFPNYSSELNVNALELDDSALYLCASSLGQGNYEQYFGPGTRLTVT.

This clone occurred a few times. The chain uses TRBV11-2 and TRBJ1-5, with no clear D. The CDR3 has 12 amino acids. Germline CDR1 and CDR2: SGHAT and FQNNGV. V was cut by 4 bases and J by 7 bases, with 8 bases left in between. The CDR3 nucleotides are TGTGCCAGCAGCTCCGAGGGACAGCCCCAGCATTTT. This translates into CASSSEGQPQHF. Variable domain in full (rest from reference TRBV11-2 and TRBJ1-5): EAGVAQSPRYKIIEKRQSVAFWCNPISGHATLYWYQQILGQGPKLLIQFQNNGVVDDSQLPKDRFSAERLKGVDSTLKIQPAKLEDSAVYLCASSSEGQPQHFGDGTRLSIL.

About this clone itself: One junction end does not reproduce the germline sequence, and a read error may be involved. The rearrangement joins TRBV12-5 to TRBJ1-2; 8 positions match TRBD1. Germline V gives CDR1 LGHNT, CDR2 FRNRAP. This CDR3 spans 13 amino acids. CDR3 in DNA: TGTGCTAGTGGTGTGGGGGACAGGATTCCCTACGCCTTC. Translation gives CASGVGDRIPYAF.

The sample holds one count of this clone. The chain joins TRBV6-4 to TRBJ2-3; no reliable D call. Germline V CDR1 and CDR2: MRHNA, SNTAGT. This CDR3 has 14 amino acids. Trimming stripped 6 bases from V and 0 bases from J, with 10 bases between. CDR3 nucleotide sequence: TGTGCCAGCAGATTGGACGCTAGCACAGATACGCAGTATTTT. This gives the protein CASRLDASTDTQYF.

The V and J genes are TRBV29-1 and TRBJ2-5, with a possible D match to TRBD1 (5 bases). V lost 4 bases to trimming and J lost 3 bases, with 12 bases between them. The CDR3 has 13 residues. Germline V CDR1 and CDR2: SQVTM, ANQGSEA. The CDR3 DNA is TGCAGCGTTGGCAGGGCGGTGGAAGAGACCCAGTACTTC. This translates into CSVGRAVEETQYF.